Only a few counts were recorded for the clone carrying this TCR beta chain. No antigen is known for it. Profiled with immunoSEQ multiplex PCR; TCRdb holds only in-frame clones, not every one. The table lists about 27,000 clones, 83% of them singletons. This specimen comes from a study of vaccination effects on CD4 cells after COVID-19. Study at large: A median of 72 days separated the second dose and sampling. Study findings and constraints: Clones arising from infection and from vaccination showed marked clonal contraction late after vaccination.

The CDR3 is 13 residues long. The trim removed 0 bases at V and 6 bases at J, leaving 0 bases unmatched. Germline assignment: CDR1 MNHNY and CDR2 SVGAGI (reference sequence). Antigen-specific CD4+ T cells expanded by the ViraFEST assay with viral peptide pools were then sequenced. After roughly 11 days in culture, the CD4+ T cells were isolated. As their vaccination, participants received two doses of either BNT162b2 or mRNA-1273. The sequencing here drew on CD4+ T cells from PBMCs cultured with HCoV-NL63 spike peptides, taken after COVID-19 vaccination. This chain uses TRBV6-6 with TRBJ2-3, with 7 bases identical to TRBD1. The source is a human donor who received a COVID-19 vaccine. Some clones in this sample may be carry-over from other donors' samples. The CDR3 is CASSYSTGDTQYF. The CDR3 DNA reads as TGTGCCAGCAGTTACTCGACAGGGGATACGCAGTATTTT.